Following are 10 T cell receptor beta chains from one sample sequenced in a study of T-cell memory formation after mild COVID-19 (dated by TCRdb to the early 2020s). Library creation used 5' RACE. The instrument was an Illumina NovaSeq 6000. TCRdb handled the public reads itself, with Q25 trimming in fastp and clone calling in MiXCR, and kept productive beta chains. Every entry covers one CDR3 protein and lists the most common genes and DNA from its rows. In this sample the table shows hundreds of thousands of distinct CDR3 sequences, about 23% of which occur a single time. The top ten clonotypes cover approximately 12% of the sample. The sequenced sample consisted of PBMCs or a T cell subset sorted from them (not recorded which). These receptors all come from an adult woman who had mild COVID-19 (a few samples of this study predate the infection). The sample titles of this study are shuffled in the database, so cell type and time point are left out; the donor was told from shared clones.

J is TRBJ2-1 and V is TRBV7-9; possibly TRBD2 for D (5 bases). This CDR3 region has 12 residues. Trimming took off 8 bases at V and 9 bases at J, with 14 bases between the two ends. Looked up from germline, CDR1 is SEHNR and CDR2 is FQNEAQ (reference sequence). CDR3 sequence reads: CASGQEALEQFF. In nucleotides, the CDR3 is TGTGCCAGCGGCCAGGAGGCACTTGAGCAGTTCTTC. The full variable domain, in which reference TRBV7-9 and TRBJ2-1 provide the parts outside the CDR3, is DTGVSQNPRHKITKRGQNVTFRCDPISEHNRLYWYRQTLGQGPEFLTYFQNEAQLEKSRLLSDRFSAERPKGSFSTLEIQRTEQGDSAMYLCASGQEALEQFFGPGTRLTVL.

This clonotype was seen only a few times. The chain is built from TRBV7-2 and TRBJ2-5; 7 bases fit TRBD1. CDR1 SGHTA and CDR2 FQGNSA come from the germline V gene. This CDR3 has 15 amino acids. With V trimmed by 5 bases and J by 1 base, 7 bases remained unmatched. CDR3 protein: CASSPSRTGQETQYF. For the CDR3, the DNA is TGTGCCAGCAGCCCATCACGGACAGGCCAAGAGACCCAGTACTTC. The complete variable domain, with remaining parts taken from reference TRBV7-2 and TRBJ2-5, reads GAGVSQSPSNKVTEKGKDVELRCDPISGHTALYWYRQSLGQGLEFLIYFQGNSAPDKSGLPSDRFSAERTGGSVSTLTIQRTQQEDSAVYLCASSPSRTGQETQYFGPGTRLLVL.

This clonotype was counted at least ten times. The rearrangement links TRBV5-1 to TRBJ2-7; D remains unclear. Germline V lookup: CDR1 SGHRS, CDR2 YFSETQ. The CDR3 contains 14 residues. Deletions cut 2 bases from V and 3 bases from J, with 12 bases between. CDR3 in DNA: TGCGCCAGCAGCTTATCGCAGGAAGGCTACGAGCAGTACTTC. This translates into CASSLSQEGYEQYF.

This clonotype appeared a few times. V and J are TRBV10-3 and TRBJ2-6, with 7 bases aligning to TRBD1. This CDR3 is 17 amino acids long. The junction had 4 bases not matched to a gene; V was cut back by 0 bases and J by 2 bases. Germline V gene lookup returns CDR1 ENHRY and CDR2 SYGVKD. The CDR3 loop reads CAISESRGPAGANVLTF. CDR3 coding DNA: TGTGCCATCAGTGAGTCAAGGGGGCCAGCTGGGGCCAACGTCCTGACTTTC.

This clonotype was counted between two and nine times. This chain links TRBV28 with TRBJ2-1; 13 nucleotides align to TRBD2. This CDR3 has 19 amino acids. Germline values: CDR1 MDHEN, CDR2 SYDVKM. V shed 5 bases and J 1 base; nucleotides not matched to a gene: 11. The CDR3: CASSLGLAGEQRSYNEQFF. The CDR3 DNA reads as TGTGCCAGCAGTCTCGGACTAGCGGGGGAGCAAAGGTCCTACAATGAGCAGTTCTTC.

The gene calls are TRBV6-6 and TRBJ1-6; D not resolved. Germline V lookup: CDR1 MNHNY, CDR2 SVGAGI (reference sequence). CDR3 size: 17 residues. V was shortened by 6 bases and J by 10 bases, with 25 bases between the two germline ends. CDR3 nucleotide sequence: TGTGCCAGCAGCCCTACCCGGGATGAGAGTAAACGGTCACCCCTCCACTTT. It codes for CASSPTRDESKRSPLHF.

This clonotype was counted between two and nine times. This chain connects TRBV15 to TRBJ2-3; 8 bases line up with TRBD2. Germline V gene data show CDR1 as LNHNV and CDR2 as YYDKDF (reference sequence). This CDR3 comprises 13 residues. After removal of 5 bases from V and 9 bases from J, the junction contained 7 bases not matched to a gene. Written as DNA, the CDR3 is TGTGCCACCAGCCCGCGGGGGGCCGACACGCAGTATTTT. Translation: CATSPRGADTQYF.

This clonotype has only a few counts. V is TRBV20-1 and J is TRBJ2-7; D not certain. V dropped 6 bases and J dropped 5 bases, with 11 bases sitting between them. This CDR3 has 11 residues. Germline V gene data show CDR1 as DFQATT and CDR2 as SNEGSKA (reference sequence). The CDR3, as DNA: TGCAGTGCGGCCAGGCCCGACGAGCAGTACTTC. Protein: CSAARPDEQYF.

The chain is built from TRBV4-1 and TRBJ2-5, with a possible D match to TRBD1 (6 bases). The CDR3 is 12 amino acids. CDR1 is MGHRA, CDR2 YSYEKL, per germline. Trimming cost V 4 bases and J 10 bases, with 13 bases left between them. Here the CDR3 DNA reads TGCGCCAGCAGCCCGGACAGTCGGCTCCAGTACTTC. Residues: CASSPDSRLQYF.

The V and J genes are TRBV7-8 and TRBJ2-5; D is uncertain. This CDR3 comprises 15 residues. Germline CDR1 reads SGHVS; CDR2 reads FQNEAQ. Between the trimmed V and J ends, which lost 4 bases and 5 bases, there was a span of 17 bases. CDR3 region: CASSSPRNPGETQYF. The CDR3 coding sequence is TGTGCCAGCAGCTCCCCTCGTAACCCTGGCGAGACCCAGTACTTC.